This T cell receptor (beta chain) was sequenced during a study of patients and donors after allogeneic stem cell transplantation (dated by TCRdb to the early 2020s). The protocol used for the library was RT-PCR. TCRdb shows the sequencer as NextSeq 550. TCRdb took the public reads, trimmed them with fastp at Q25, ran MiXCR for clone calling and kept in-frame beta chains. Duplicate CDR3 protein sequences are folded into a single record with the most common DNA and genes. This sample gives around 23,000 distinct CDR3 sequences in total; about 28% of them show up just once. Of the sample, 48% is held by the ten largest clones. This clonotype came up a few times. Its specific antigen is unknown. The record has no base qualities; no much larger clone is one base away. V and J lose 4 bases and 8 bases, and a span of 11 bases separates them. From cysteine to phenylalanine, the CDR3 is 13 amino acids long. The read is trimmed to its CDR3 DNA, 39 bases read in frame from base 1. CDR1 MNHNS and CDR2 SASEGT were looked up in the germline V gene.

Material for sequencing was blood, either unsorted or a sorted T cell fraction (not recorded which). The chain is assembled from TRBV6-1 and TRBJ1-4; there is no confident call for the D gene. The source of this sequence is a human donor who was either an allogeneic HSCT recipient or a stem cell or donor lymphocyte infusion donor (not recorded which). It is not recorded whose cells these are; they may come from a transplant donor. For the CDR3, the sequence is CASSADWEEKLFF. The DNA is TGTGCCAGCAGTGCCGACTGGGAGGAAAAACTGTTTTTT.